This entry lists 16 T cell receptor beta chains sequenced from one sample in a study of neurological immune-mediated disorders. Via MiXCR, TCRdb re-called the 5' RACE reads, giving one row per CDR3 protein. The data show roughly 56,000 distinct CDR3 sequences, approximately 3.6% seen once. Sequenced material: PBMCs. The receptors stem from an older woman with multiple sclerosis.

In its sample, this clonotype was seen many times. The chain links TRBV6-5 to TRBJ1-2, with D hard to call. V lost 8 bases, J lost 7 bases, and 17 bases lay in between. This CDR3 has 13 amino acids. Germline V gene lookup returns CDR1 MNHEY and CDR2 SVGAGI. In DNA form, the CDR3 reads TGTGCCAGCCGCGCTTCAAGTAGAGGTGGCTACACCTTC. Translation: CASRASSRGGYTF.

In this sample, this clonotype turned up many times. This chain uses TRBV3-1 with TRBJ2-5; D not resolved. Germline assignment: CDR1 LGHDT and CDR2 YNNKEL (reference sequence). This CDR3 is built from 18 residues. The V end lost 4 bases, the J end lost 0 bases, and 21 bases lay between the germline ends. CDR3 bases: TGTGCCAGCAGCCCGAGACCCTACAGCGACCTGTACCAAGAGACCCAGTACTTC. This gives the protein CASSPRPYSDLYQETQYF.

There are many counts of this clonotype. This rearrangement joins TRBV20-1 to TRBJ2-7; tentative D call: TRBD1 (5 bases). Deletions cut 5 bases from V and 4 bases from J, with 15 bases between. CDR1 is DFQATT and CDR2 is SNEGSKA in the germline V gene (reference sequence). The CDR3 contains 13 residues. CDR3 coding DNA: TGCAGTGCTCCCGGACAAAATCGGTACGAGCAGTACTTC. Its protein is CSAPGQNRYEQYF.

The chain has TRBV10-2 and TRBJ2-7; a weak D match, TRBD2 (6 bases). This CDR3 contains 14 residues. V was clipped by 2 bases and J by 5 bases, with 13 bases between them. From germline, CDR1 is WSHSY and CDR2 SAAADI. CDR3 protein: CASSERGSYDEQYF. CDR3 nucleotides: TGCGCCAGCAGTGAGCGGGGGAGTTATGACGAGCAGTACTTC.

This clonotype has at least ten counts. One end of the junction fails to match germline, which may point to a read error. V is TRBV29-1 and J is TRBJ2-7; D possibly corresponds to TRBD2 (5 bases). The germline CDR1 and CDR2 sequences are SQVTM and ANQGSEA. This CDR3 region has 12 residues. In DNA, the CDR3 is TGCAGCGTAGAAGGGAGCTCCTACGAGCAGTACTTC. Translating it yields CSVEGSSYEQYF.

The sample holds many counts of this clonotype. The chain is built from TRBV6-1 and TRBJ2-7; no definite D call. The CDR3 runs to 12 residues. V was trimmed by 10 bases and J by 3 bases, leaving 13 bases between them. Germline CDR1 and CDR2: MNHNS and SASEGT. CDR3 in DNA: TGTGCCACCGCCCTGGATTACTACGAGCAGTACTTC. This gives the protein CATALDYYEQYF.

This clonotype was picked up many times. The chain links TRBV3-1 to TRBJ2-7, with 7 bases that match TRBD1. The CDR3 is made up of 13 amino acids. Per germline, CDR1 LGHDT and CDR2 YNNKEL (reference sequence). V trimming: 6 bases; J trimming: 4 bases; junction bases outside the gene matches: 6. This CDR3 reads CASRQGMAYEQYF. In DNA, the CDR3 is TGTGCCAGCAGACAGGGGATGGCGTACGAGCAGTACTTC.

Many counts were recorded for this clonotype. The V and J genes are TRBV5-1 and TRBJ2-1; D might be TRBD2 (5 bases). The CDR3 spans 13 residues. Trimming stripped 2 bases from V and 6 bases from J, with 9 bases between. Germline CDR1 reads SGHRS; CDR2 reads YFSETQ. The CDR3 DNA reads as TGCGCCAGCAGCTTCCTAGCCGGCAATGAGCAGTTCTTC. It is translated as CASSFLAGNEQFF.

This clonotype was found many times. V is TRBV4-3 and J is TRBJ2-7; 14 positions agree with TRBD2. V trimming: 3 bases; J trimming: 3 bases; junction bases outside the gene matches: 10. This CDR3 is built from 18 residues. Germline-derived CDR1 and CDR2 are LGHNA and YSLEER. CDR3 bases: TGCGCCAGCAGCCATCGACCAACCGGGACTAGCGGGGGCTACGAGCAGTACTTC. Amino acid sequence: CASSHRPTGTSGGYEQYF.

In its sample, this clonotype was seen many times. V is TRBV5-1 and J is TRBJ1-3; the match to TRBD1 covers 10 bases. CDR1 and CDR2 from the germline V gene are SGHRS and YFSETQ. The V segment lost 4 bases and the J segment 1 base; nucleotides outside the gene matches: 2. This CDR3 region has 15 residues. The CDR3 sequence is CASSKGQGSGNTIYF. CDR3 sequence (DNA): TGCGCCAGCAGCAAGGGACAGGGGTCTGGAAACACCATATATTTT.

This clonotype was seen many times. This chain joins TRBV11-2 and TRBJ1-2; D remains unclear. V lost 1 base and J 5 bases, leaving 11 bases between the germline ends. Germline lookup yields CDR1 SGHAT and CDR2 FQNNGV. CDR3 size: 14 residues. Written as DNA, the CDR3 is TGTGCCAGCAGCTTAGGATCGGGAGGGTATGGCTACACCTTC. Translating gives CASSLGSGGYGYTF. The complete variable domain, with remaining parts taken from reference TRBV11-2 and TRBJ1-2, reads EAGVAQSPRYKIIEKRQSVAFWCNPISGHATLYWYQQILGQGPKLLIQFQNNGVVDDSQLPKDRFSAERLKGVDSTLKIQPAKLEDSAVYLCASSLGSGGYGYTFGSGTRLTVV.

Points on this clonotype: The missing conserved phenylalanine or tryptophan at the end of this CDR3 makes a read error likely. In DNA, the CDR3 is TGCAGCGCCTCTTTAAAATCCAGGGAAGGCCGGAAAAACATATATTCT. Its protein product is CSASLKSREGRKNIYS. This chain connects TRBV29-1 to TRBJ1-3; D possibly corresponds to TRBD1 (5 bases). The CDR3 covers 16 residues. V gave up 7 bases and J gave up 12 bases, with 31 bases separating them. The germline V gene has CDR1 SQVTM and CDR2 ANQGSEA.

CDR3 sequence: CASLDKGQPQHF. For the CDR3, the DNA is TGTGCCAGCTTGGACAAGGGTCAGCCCCAGCATTTT. V gene TRBV5-8 combines with J gene TRBJ1-5, with D possibly matching TRBD1 (5 bases). This CDR3 is built from 12 residues. The V and J ends lost 7 bases and 6 bases respectively, with 11 bases between them. The V gene's germline CDR1 is SGHTS and CDR2 YDEGEE. Complete variable domain (other parts from reference TRBV5-8 and TRBJ1-5): EAGVTQSPTHLIKTRGQQATLRCSPISGHTSVYWYQQALGLGLQFLLWYDEGEERNRGNFPPRFSGRQFPNYSSELNVNALELEDSALYLCASLDKGQPQHFGDGTRLSIL.

There are many counts of this clonotype. The chain couples TRBV29-1 to TRBJ1-2; D might be TRBD1 (5 bases). The germline CDR1 and CDR2 sequences are SQVTM and ANQGSEA. This CDR3 spans 12 amino acids. Trimming shortened V by 5 bases and J by 3 bases, and 10 bases separated the two germline ends. The CDR3 region is CSVFGGDYGYTF. The CDR3, as DNA: TGCAGCGTTTTCGGGGGGGACTATGGCTACACCTTC.

This clonotype was found many times. This chain joins TRBV19 and TRBJ1-1; D is undetermined. Trimming removed 5 bases at V and 4 bases at J, with 11 bases between. Germline CDR1 LNHDA, CDR2 SQIVND (reference sequence). The CDR3 consists of 13 residues. CDR3 region: CASSVRWGTEAFF. CDR3 DNA: TGTGCCAGTAGTGTCCGGTGGGGCACTGAAGCTTTCTTT.

The chain carries TRBV28 and TRBJ1-4; TRBD1 matches at 8 bases. The CDR3 length is 15 residues. The trim removed 2 bases at V and 8 bases at J, leaving 7 bases unmatched. The germline V gene encodes CDR1 MDHEN and CDR2 SYDVKM. CDR3 in amino acids: CASSLPRGRLEKLFF. CDR3 DNA sequence: TGTGCCAGCAGTTTACCCAGGGGGCGCCTAGAAAAACTGTTTTTT.